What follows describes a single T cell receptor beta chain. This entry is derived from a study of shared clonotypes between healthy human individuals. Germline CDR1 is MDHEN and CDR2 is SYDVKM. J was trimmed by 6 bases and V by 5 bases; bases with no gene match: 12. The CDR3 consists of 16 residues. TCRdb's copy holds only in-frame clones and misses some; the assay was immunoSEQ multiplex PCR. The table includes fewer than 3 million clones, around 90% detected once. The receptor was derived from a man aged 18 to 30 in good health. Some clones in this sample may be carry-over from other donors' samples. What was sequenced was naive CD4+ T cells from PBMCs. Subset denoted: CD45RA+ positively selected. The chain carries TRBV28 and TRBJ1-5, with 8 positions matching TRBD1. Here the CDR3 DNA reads TGTGCCAGCAGTCTTTTAGGGCAGGGGGCCGGTCAGCCCCAGCATTTT. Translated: CASSLLGQGAGQPQHF.